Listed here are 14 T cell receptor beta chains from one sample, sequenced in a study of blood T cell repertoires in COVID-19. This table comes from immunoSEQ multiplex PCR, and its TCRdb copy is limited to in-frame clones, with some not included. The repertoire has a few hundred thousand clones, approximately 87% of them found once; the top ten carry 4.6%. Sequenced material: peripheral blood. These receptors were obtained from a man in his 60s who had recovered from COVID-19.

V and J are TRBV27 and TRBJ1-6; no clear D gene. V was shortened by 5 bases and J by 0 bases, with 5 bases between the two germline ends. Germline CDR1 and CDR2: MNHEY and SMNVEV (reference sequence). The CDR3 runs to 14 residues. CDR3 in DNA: TGTGCCAGCAGTCCGAGCTCCTATAATTCACCCCTCCACTTT. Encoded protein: CASSPSSYNSPLHF.

Here the CDR3 DNA reads TGTGCCAGCAGCTCCCAAGACACTCCTAACTATGGCTACACCTTC. It specifies CASSSQDTPNYGYTF. V is TRBV5-4 and J is TRBJ1-2; D call uncertain. There are 15 residues in the CDR3. Germline V gene sequence: CDR1 SGHNT, CDR2 YYREEE (reference sequence). Trimming pared 3 bases from V and 0 bases from J, leaving 12 bases between.

This CDR3 is CASSRDRGNSPLHF. The DNA of the CDR3 is TGTGCCAGCAGTCGGGACAGGGGGAATTCACCCCTCCACTTT. V is TRBV6-6 and J is TRBJ1-6; 11 positions agree with TRBD1. V was pared by 5 bases and J by 7 bases, with 1 base of the junction left unmatched. The CDR3 totals 14 residues. CDR1 MNHNY and CDR2 SVGAGI come from the germline V gene (reference sequence).

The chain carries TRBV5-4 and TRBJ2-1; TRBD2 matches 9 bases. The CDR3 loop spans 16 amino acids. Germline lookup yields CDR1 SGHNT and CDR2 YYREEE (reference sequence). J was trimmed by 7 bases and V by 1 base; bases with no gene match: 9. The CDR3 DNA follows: TGTGCCAGCAGCTTGTACAGCGGGAGGAGTCGAAATGAGCAGTTCTTC. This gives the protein CASSLYSGRSRNEQFF. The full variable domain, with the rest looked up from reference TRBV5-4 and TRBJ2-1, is ETGVTQSPTHLIKTRGQQVTLRCSSQSGHNTVSWYQQALGQGPQFIFQYYREEENGRGNFPPRFSGLQFPNYSSELNVNALELDDSALYLCASSLYSGRSRNEQFFGPGTRLTVL.

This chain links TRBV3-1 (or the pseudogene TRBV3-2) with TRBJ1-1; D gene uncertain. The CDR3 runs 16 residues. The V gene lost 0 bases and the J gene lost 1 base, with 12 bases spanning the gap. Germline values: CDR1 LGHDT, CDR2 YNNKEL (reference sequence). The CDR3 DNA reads TGTGCCAGCAGCCAAGATTCGGGTCCCAAGAACACTGAAGCTTTCTTT. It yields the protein CASSQDSGPKNTEAFF.

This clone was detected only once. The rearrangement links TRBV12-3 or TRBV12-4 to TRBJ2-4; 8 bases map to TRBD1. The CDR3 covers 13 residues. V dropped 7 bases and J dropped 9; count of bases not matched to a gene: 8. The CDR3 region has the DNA TGTGCCAGCAAGACCTCAGGGGGCGGCATTCAGTACTTC. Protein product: CASKTSGGGIQYF.

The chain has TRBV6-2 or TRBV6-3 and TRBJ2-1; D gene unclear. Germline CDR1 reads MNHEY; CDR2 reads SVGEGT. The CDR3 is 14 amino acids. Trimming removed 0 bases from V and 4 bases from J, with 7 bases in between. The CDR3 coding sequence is TGTGCCAGCAGTTACTCGGAGCTTTACAATGAGCAGTTCTTC. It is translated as CASSYSELYNEQFF.

The CDR3 coding sequence is TGTGCCAGCAGCACCCACCAGGGGGTAGAGACCCAGTACTTC. Its protein is CASSTHQGVETQYF. V and J are TRBV7-8 and TRBJ2-5; 7 bases are a match to TRBD1. Germline lookup yields CDR1 SGHVS and CDR2 FQNEAQ. The CDR3 spans 14 residues. Trimming cost V 5 bases and J 4 bases; bases outside gene matches: 7.

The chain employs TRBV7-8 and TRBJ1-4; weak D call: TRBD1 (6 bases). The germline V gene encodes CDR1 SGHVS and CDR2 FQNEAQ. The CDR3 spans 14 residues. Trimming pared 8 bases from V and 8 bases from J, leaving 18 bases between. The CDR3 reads CASGVRDTPEKLFF. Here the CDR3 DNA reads TGTGCCAGCGGGGTGAGGGACACCCCCGAAAAACTGTTTTTT.

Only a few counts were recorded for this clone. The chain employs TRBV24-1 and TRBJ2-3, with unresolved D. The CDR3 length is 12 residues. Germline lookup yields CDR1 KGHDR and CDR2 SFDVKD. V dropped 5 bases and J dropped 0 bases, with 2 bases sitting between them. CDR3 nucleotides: TGTGCCACCAGTGCAAGCACAGATACGCAGTATTTT. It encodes CATSASTDTQYF.

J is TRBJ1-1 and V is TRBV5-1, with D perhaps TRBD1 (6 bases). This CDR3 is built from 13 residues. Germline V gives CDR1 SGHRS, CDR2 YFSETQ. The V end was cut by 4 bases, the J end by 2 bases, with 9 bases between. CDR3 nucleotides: TGCGCCAGCAGCACGGACAGTAACACTGAAGCTTTCTTT. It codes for CASSTDSNTEAFF.

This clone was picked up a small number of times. The DNA of the CDR3 is TGTGCCAGCAGCTACCGACAGCTCAATCAGCCCCAGCATTTT. The encoded protein is CASSYRQLNQPQHF. The chain uses TRBV3-1 (or the pseudogene TRBV3-2) and TRBJ1-5; D possibly corresponds to TRBD1 (5 bases). This CDR3 spans 14 amino acids. Germline V gene sequence: CDR1 LGHDT, CDR2 YNNKEL (reference sequence). V was clipped by 5 bases and J by 3 bases, with 11 bases between them.

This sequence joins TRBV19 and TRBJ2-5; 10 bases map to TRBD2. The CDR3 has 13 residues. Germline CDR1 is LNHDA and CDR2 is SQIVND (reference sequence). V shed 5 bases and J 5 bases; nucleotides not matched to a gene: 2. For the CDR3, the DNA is TGTGCCAGTAGTGGGACTAGCGCTGAGACCCAGTACTTC. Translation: CASSGTSAETQYF.

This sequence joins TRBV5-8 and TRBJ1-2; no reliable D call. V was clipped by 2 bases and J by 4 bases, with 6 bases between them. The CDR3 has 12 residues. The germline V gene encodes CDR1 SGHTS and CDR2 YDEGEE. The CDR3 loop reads CASSFSSYGYTF. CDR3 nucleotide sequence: TGTGCCAGCAGCTTTTCCAGCTATGGCTACACCTTC.